The rows below give T cell receptor beta chains drawn from one sample of a study of TIL therapy for anti-PD-1-resistant metastatic lung cancer. Libraries were prepared by immunoSEQ multiplex PCR; TCRdb keeps only in-frame clonotypes and omits some of them. In the table there are about 50,000 clones, 65% to 90% of which are singletons. The sequencing used blood, collected at baseline. All receptors come from a person aged 25 to 80 with non-small cell lung cancer. CDR3s include the opening cysteine and the closing phenylalanine or tryptophan. D genes are given only for firm matches. Clone size is shown for a subset of rows, as once, few, many or a class of expanded clone.

clone size,J gene,D gene,V gene,CDR3 protein,CDR3 DNA
-,TRBJ1-2,-,TRBV6-2/TRBV6-3,CASSYIATKGVYGYTF,TGTGCCAGCAGTTACATCGCTACGAAAGGGGTCTATGGCTACACCTTC
-,TRBJ2-7,-,TRBV6-6,CASSYSLLGEQYF,TGTGCCAGCAGTTACTCCCTCCTCGGCGAGCAGTACTTC
-,TRBJ1-2,-,TRBV3-1/TRBV3-2,CASSQDTPRVVGYTF,TGTGCCAGCAGCCAAGATACACCCAGGGTTGTTGGCTACACCTTC
-,TRBJ2-3,-,TRBV28,CASSSSPSGRPGDTQYF,TGTGCCAGCAGTTCCAGCCCATCGGGACGGCCGGGTGATACGCAGTATTTT
-,TRBJ1-6,TRBD1,TRBV6-6,CASSDRVHLHF,TGTGCCAGCAGTGACAGGGTGCACCTCCACTTT
-,TRBJ2-7,TRBD2,TRBV6-2/TRBV6-3,CASRPGGLVSYEQYF,TGTGCCAGCAGGCCTGGGGGACTAGTCTCCTACGAGCAGTACTTC
-,TRBJ1-5,-,TRBV28,CASWALNQPQHF,TGTGCCAGCTGGGCGCTAAATCAGCCCCAGCATTTT
few,TRBJ2-1,-,TRBV6-2/TRBV6-3,CASSYGPATLRAYNEQFF,TGTGCCAGCAGTTACGGACCAGCAACGCTCCGAGCCTACAATGAGCAGTTCTTC
-,TRBJ2-2,-,TRBV3-1/TRBV3-2,CASGPRAGELFF,TGTGCCAGCGGGCCCCGGGCCGGGGAGCTGTTTTTT
-,TRBJ2-1,TRBD2,TRBV5-1,CASSPTGLASLNEQFF,TGCGCCAGCAGCCCGACGGGACTAGCATCCCTCAATGAGCAGTTCTTC
-,TRBJ2-1,-,TRBV24-1,CATSSASYNEQFF,TGTGCCACCAGTAGTGCGTCCTACAATGAGCAGTTCTTC
few,TRBJ1-2,-,TRBV3-1/TRBV3-2,CASSQERTAGHGYTF,TGTGCCAGCAGCCAGGAAAGGACAGCCGGGCATGGCTACACCTTC
once,TRBJ2-1,TRBD2,TRBV29-1,CSVTSGRASNEQFF,TGCAGCGTCACTAGCGGGAGGGCCAGTAATGAGCAGTTCTTC
-,TRBJ1-1,-,TRBV3-1/TRBV3-2,CASSGRQLTDTEAFF,TGTGCCAGCAGCGGGCGACAGTTGACGGACACTGAAGCTTTCTTT
-,TRBJ1-2,TRBD1,TRBV24-1,CATSSSGQGEGYTF,TGTGCCACCAGCTCTTCGGGACAGGGGGAAGGCTACACCTTC
few,TRBJ1-1,-,TRBV18,CASSPPARADEAFF,TGTGCCAGCTCACCCCCTGCGAGGGCTGATGAAGCTTTCTTT
-,TRBJ2-5,-,TRBV30,CALGGGGETQYF,TGTGCCCTGGGAGGTGGAGGAGAGACCCAGTACTTC
-,TRBJ2-3,-,TRBV7-9,CASSFWSSTDTQYF,TGTGCCAGCAGCTTCTGGAGTAGCACAGATACGCAGTATTTT
-,TRBJ1-6,-,TRBV6-2/TRBV6-3,CASSYASSYNSPLHF,TGTGCCAGCAGTTACGCGAGCTCCTATAATTCACCCCTCCACTTT
-,TRBJ2-5,-,TRBV9,CASSVTGGGGTQYF,TGTGCCAGCAGCGTAACCGGGGGAGGCGGGACCCAGTACTTC
-,TRBJ1-6,-,TRBV12-3/TRBV12-4,CASSLRDSPLHF,TGTGCCAGCAGTTTGAGGGATTCACCCCTCCACTTT
-,TRBJ1-1,-,TRBV28,CASSFPSSGGDWAEAFF,TGTGCCAGCAGTTTCCCCTCTTCCGGGGGGGATTGGGCTGAAGCTTTCTTT
-,TRBJ2-2,-,TRBV29-1,CSVGAAVGTGELFF,TGCAGCGTTGGGGCAGCCGTGGGCACCGGGGAGCTGTTTTTT
once,TRBJ2-3,TRBD2,TRBV23-1,CASSHLGLAEDTQYF,TGCGCCAGCAGTCACCTCGGACTAGCGGAAGATACGCAGTATTTT
-,TRBJ2-5,-,TRBV2,CASSVGDTQETQYF,TGTGCCAGCAGTGTAGGGGACACCCAAGAGACCCAGTACTTC
-,TRBJ1-6,TRBD1,TRBV19,CASSTTGTGETPLHF,TGTGCCAGTAGTACCACCGGGACAGGGGAAACACCCCTCCACTTT
-,TRBJ1-1,-,TRBV18,CASSPLGNTEAFF,TGTGCCAGCTCACCACTGGGGAACACTGAAGCTTTCTTT
-,TRBJ1-2,TRBD1,TRBV6-5,CASSYLGQGDYGYTF,TGTGCCAGCAGTTACCTCGGACAGGGAGACTATGGCTACACCTTC
-,TRBJ2-3,-,TRBV6-6,CASSTSGSSTDTQYF,TGTGCCAGCAGCACGAGCGGATCTAGCACAGATACGCAGTATTTT
once,TRBJ2-3,-,TRBV19,CASSILEGRTSRDTQYF,TGTGCCAGTAGTATACTTGAGGGGCGCACTTCGAGAGATACGCAGTATTTT
few,TRBJ1-2,-,TRBV19,CASRFQVSPNYGYTF,TGTGCCAGTCGCTTTCAGGTTTCCCCTAACTATGGCTACACCTTC
-,TRBJ2-3,-,TRBV18,CASSSGRDTQYF,TGTGCCAGCTCATCCGGACGAGATACGCAGTATTTT
-,TRBJ2-7,TRBD2,TRBV6-5,CASSLAGRGSYEQYF,TGTGCCAGCAGTTTAGCGGGAAGGGGATCCTACGAGCAGTACTTC
-,TRBJ2-2,-,TRBV5-1,CASSPRQNTGELFF,TGCGCCAGCAGCCCCCGACAGAACACCGGGGAGCTGTTTTTT
-,TRBJ2-4,-,TRBV6-5,CAGARPWNIQYF,TGTGCCGGCGCTCGACCCTGGAACATTCAGTACTTC
-,TRBJ2-3,-,TRBV25-1,CASGGQRVTDTQYF,TGTGCCAGCGGGGGACAAAGAGTCACAGATACGCAGTATTTT
-,TRBJ1-5,-,TRBV3-1/TRBV3-2,CASPPTDSSNQPQHF,TGTGCCAGCCCCCCCACGGACAGTAGCAATCAGCCCCAGCATTTT
once,TRBJ2-7,-,TRBV19,CASSIWSGGSTYEQYF,TGTGCCAGTAGTATTTGGTCCGGGGGCAGCACCTACGAGCAGTACTTC
-,TRBJ2-1,TRBD2,TRBV5-6,CASAPGTSGTYNEQFF,TGTGCCAGCGCGCCCGGGACTAGCGGGACCTACAATGAGCAGTTCTTC
-,TRBJ2-3,-,TRBV18,CASSPPGPDTQYF,TGTGCCAGCTCACCACCGGGGCCAGATACGCAGTATTTT
-,TRBJ2-7,TRBD1,TRBV6-5,CASRWTGDAYEQYF,TGTGCCAGCAGGTGGACAGGAGATGCCTACGAGCAGTACTTC
-,TRBJ2-5,-,TRBV7-2,CASSLGRGAGETQYF,TGTGCCAGCAGCTTAGGTCGTGGGGCGGGGGAGACCCAGTACTTC
-,TRBJ2-1,TRBD1,TRBV5-1,CASSTGQGRIGNEQFF,TGCGCCAGCAGCACCGGACAGGGTCGCATTGGGAATGAGCAGTTCTTC
-,TRBJ2-1,-,TRBV6-5,CASGGGARYNEQFF,TGTGCCAGCGGGGGGGGCGCGAGATACAATGAGCAGTTCTTC
-,TRBJ2-5,TRBD1,TRBV10-3,CAISESTGGGRRQETQYF,TGTGCCATCAGTGAGTCGACAGGGGGCGGGCGACGCCAAGAGACCCAGTACTTC
-,TRBJ2-6,-,TRBV5-6,CASSLPPGAQSGANVLTF,TGTGCCAGCAGCTTGCCTCCGGGGGCCCAGTCCGGGGCCAACGTCCTGACTTTC
-,TRBJ2-5,TRBD1,TRBV5-1,CASSSGQGGETQYF,TGCGCCAGCAGTTCGGGACAGGGTGGGGAGACCCAGTACTTC
-,TRBJ1-1,-,TRBV18,CASSLTMGGDTEAFF,TGTGCCAGCTCCCTCACGATGGGTGGGGACACTGAAGCTTTCTTT
-,TRBJ2-1,TRBD2,TRBV6-4,CASSPVTGGYNEQFF,TGTGCCAGCAGTCCGGTTACCGGGGGGTACAATGAGCAGTTCTTC
-,TRBJ2-1,-,TRBV28,CASSMGGYPYNEQFF,TGTGCCAGCAGCATGGGGGGATACCCCTACAATGAGCAGTTCTTC
-,TRBJ1-3,-,TRBV19,CASSNSGVSGSGNTIYF,TGTGCCAGTAGTAACAGTGGCGTCTCGGGCTCTGGAAACACCATATATTTT
-,TRBJ2-7,-,TRBV28,CASLNRPAYEQYF,TGTGCCAGCTTAAACAGGCCTGCCTACGAGCAGTACTTC
-,TRBJ2-1,-,TRBV11-3,CASSPDSYNEQFF,TGTGCCAGCAGCCCGGACAGCTACAATGAGCAGTTCTTC
-,TRBJ1-2,-,TRBV24-1,CATSGGREGGYTF,TGTGCCACCAGTGGCGGCAGGGAAGGCGGCTACACCTTC
few,TRBJ2-7,TRBD1,TRBV7-2,CASSLGGTGLGEQYF,TGTGCCAGCAGCTTAGGGGGGACAGGGTTAGGTGAGCAGTACTTC
-,TRBJ1-3,-,TRBV10-3,CAINPGASGNTIYF,TGTGCCATCAACCCGGGGGCGTCCGGAAACACCATATATTTT
-,TRBJ2-3,TRBD1,TRBV5-6,CASSLARWTGVTDTQYF,TGTGCCAGCAGCTTGGCCCGGTGGACAGGGGTCACAGATACGCAGTATTTT
-,TRBJ2-1,-,TRBV3-1/TRBV3-2,CASSQDGWWDNEQFF,TGTGCCAGCAGCCAAGATGGGTGGTGGGACAATGAGCAGTTCTTC
-,TRBJ2-1,TRBD1,TRBV27,CASSLFGGGQVFTDEQFF,TGTGCCAGCAGTTTATTCGGAGGGGGACAGGTTTTTACGGATGAGCAGTTCTTC